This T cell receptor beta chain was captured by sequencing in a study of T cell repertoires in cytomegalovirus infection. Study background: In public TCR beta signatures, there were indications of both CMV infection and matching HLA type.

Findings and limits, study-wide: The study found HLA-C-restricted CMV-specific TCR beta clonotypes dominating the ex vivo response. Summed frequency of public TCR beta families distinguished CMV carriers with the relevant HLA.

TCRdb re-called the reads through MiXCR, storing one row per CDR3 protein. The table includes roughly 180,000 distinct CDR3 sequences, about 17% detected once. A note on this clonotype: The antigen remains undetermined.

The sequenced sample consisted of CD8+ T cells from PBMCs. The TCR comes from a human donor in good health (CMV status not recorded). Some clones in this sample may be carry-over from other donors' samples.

The CDR3 region is CAISEGQVGYEQYF. In DNA, the CDR3 is TGTGCCATCAGTGAGGGACAGGTAGGCTACGAGCAGTACTTC. J is TRBJ2-7 and V is TRBV10-3; the match to TRBD1 covers 7 bases. Per germline, CDR1 ENHRY and CDR2 SYGVKD. V was pared by 2 bases and J by 3 bases, with 4 bases of the junction left unmatched. This CDR3 has 14 residues.